Detailed here is one T cell receptor beta chain. The data stem from a study of T cell changes during pregnancy in multiple sclerosis. The CDR3 length is 16 residues. V gave up 0 bases and J gave up 1 base; unmatched junction bases: 0. Germline V gene data show CDR1 as SGHRS and CDR2 as YFSETQ. TCRdb's table, derived via immunoSEQ multiplex PCR, lists solely in-frame clones and lacks some. Of about 130,000 clones listed, less than 97% are singletons. Sample: peripheral blood, taken after pregnancy. The genes are TRBV5-1 and TRBJ2-6; TRBD1 matches 8 bases. This receptor was identified in a female donor with multiple sclerosis, enrolled in a pregnancy study. CDR3 sequence reads: CASSLGQGSGANVLTF. The CDR3 bases are TGCGCCAGCAGCTTGGGACAGGGGTCTGGGGCCAACGTCCTGACTTTC.